The sequence of this T cell receptor beta chain was determined in a study of blood T cells in healthy people across ages. RNA extraction gave at least 5 micrograms of total RNA per sample. The length of the CDR3 is 14 residues. Trimming stripped 5 bases from V and 6 bases from J, with 14 bases between. The V gene's germline CDR1 is SGHTA and CDR2 FQGNSA. To note about this clonotype: As yet, its antigen is unknown.

Study-wide results and caveats: TCR beta diversity per million T cells fell roughly linearly with age. There was no known CMV status for donors, so expanded clonotype changes were possibly confounded.

Next came a second PCR, run for about 7 to 12 cycles, which used a sample-barcoded 5' primer along with a J-beta primer mix. The template-switch adaptor was a 5' adaptor with 12 random nucleotides. It tagged each cDNA molecule. MiXCR, run by TCRdb on the 5' RACE reads, gives a single entry per CDR3 protein. The sample lists 600,000 or so distinct CDR3 sequences, 20% to 25% occurring once. This clonotype was sampled from a man aged 65 to 79 in good health. Sequenced material: blood. The chain uses TRBV7-2 and TRBJ1-5, with no clear D. For the CDR3, the DNA is TGTGCCAGCAGCCCTCAGGCCCGCGGTCAGCCCCAGCATTTT. Translating gives CASSPQARGQPQHF. Combining the CDR3 with reference TRBV7-2 and TRBJ1-5 gives the whole variable domain GAGVSQSPSNKVTEKGKDVELRCDPISGHTALYWYRQSLGQGLEFLIYFQGNSAPDKSGLPSDRFSAERTGGSVSTLTIQRTQQEDSAVYLCASSPQARGQPQHFGDGTRLSIL.